Presented here are 28 T cell receptor beta chains from one specimen sequenced in a study of neoadjuvant anti-PD-1 for oral cavity cancer. Generated by immunoSEQ multiplex PCR, the TCRdb table keeps only in-frame clones and is missing some. The sample has about 81,000 clones, more than 80% seen once. The specimen comprised PBMCs, sampled before nivolumab (anti-PD-1) treatment. The source of these receptors is a person aged 40-85 years with oral cavity squamous cell carcinoma.

J is TRBJ2-7 and V is TRBV29-1; 7 bases are a match to TRBD2. The CDR3 contains 13 residues. Per the germline V gene, CDR1 is SQVTM and CDR2 is ANQGSEA. Written as DNA, the CDR3 is TGCAGTGCCTCTAGCGGCAGCTCCTACGAGCAGTACTTC. As protein: CSASSGSSYEQYF.

CDR3 sequence (DNA): TGTGCCAGCAGTTTTCGTCAGGGGGCCCAGCGGGATCAGCCCCAGCATTTT. Protein product: CASSFRQGAQRDQPQHF. This chain joins TRBV28 and TRBJ1-5; 8 nucleotides align to TRBD1. The CDR3 runs to 17 residues. The germline V gene encodes CDR1 MDHEN and CDR2 SYDVKM. The trim removed 3 bases at V and 5 bases at J, leaving 12 bases unmatched.

The chain couples TRBV13 to TRBJ2-1, with no clear D. Germline CDR1 reads PRHDT; CDR2 reads FYEKMQ (reference sequence). V dropped 4 bases and J dropped 7 bases, with 14 bases sitting between them. This CDR3 region has 14 residues. CDR3 DNA: TGTGCCAGCAGCTCCTCCTACTCCGGAAATGAGCAGTTCTTC. Encoded protein: CASSSSYSGNEQFF.

The V and J genes are TRBV5-1 and TRBJ2-2; D not certain. Germline V gene sequence: CDR1 SGHRS, CDR2 YFSETQ. The CDR3 is made up of 15 amino acids. Trimming cost V 1 base and J 0 bases, with 7 bases left between them. The CDR3 loop reads CASSLSASNTGELFF. In DNA form, the CDR3 reads TGCGCCAGCAGCTTGTCTGCTTCGAACACCGGGGAGCTGTTTTTT.

The V gene is TRBV11-2, the J gene TRBJ2-1; no reliable D call. This CDR3 has 13 residues. V was cut by 3 bases and J by 5 bases, with 8 bases left in between. Germline-derived CDR1 and CDR2 are SGHAT and FQNNGV. CDR3 sequence: CASSFQLHNEQFF. As DNA, the CDR3 is TGTGCCAGCAGCTTTCAACTACACAATGAGCAGTTCTTC.

The V gene is TRBV7-8, the J gene TRBJ2-5, with 11 bases that match TRBD2. This CDR3 spans 16 amino acids. Per the germline V gene, CDR1 is SGHVS and CDR2 is FQNEAQ. J gave up 4 bases and V 5 bases, and 9 bases lay outside the gene matches. As DNA, the CDR3 is TGTGCCAGCAGCGTGTATGGGACTAGCGGTGGAGAGACCCAGTACTTC. It codes for CASSVYGTSGGETQYF.

CDR3 sequence reads: CASSVGPASNYGYTF. Here the CDR3 DNA reads TGTGCCAGCAGCGTAGGACCGGCGTCAAACTATGGCTACACCTTC. The V call is TRBV9, the J call TRBJ1-2; D call uncertain. The CDR3 has 15 residues. V lost 0 bases and J lost 2, with 11 bases in between. Per germline, CDR1 SGDLS and CDR2 YYNGEE.

V and J are TRBV20-1 and TRBJ2-3; tentatively, D is TRBD2 (6 bases). The CDR3 is 11 residues long. Germline V gene data show CDR1 as DFQATT and CDR2 as SNEGSKA (reference sequence). Here the CDR3 reads CRLAVMDTQYF. The CDR3 nucleotides are TGCAGACTAGCTGTTATGGATACGCAGTATTTT.

The chain recombines TRBV10-3 with TRBJ2-3; maybe TRBD2 (6 bases). The CDR3 has 10 residues. Trimming pared 10 bases from V and 7 bases from J, leaving 9 bases between. Germline V lookup: CDR1 ENHRY, CDR2 SYGVKD. The CDR3: CASGEYTQYF. For the CDR3, the DNA is TGTGCCAGCGGGGAATATACGCAGTATTTT.

DNA for the CDR3: TGTGCCAGCAGTCCGACAGGGTTAAGGAATCAGCCCCAGCATTTT. Amino acids: CASSPTGLRNQPQHF. This sequence joins TRBV2 and TRBJ1-5, with 7 bases identical to TRBD1. V was clipped by 5 bases and J by 4 bases; unmatched bases: 8. The CDR3 is made up of 15 amino acids. CDR1 is SNHLY and CDR2 is FYNNEI in the germline V gene.

This clone occurred once. J is TRBJ2-5 and V is TRBV30, with D unclear. The V gene's germline CDR1 is GTSNPN and CDR2 SVGIG (reference sequence). The CDR3 extends over 13 amino acids. Trimming pared 0 bases from V and 2 bases from J, leaving 7 bases between. CDR3 sequence reads: CAWSVLRQETQYF. CDR3 coding DNA: TGTGCCTGGAGTGTACTCAGACAAGAGACCCAGTACTTC. The full variable domain, in which reference TRBV30 and TRBJ2-5 provide the parts outside the CDR3, is SQTIHQWPATLVQPVGSPLSLECTVEGTSNPNLYWYRQAAGRGLQLLFYSVGIGQISSEVPQNLSASRPQDRQFILSSKKLLLSDSGFYLCAWSVLRQETQYFGPGTRLLVL.

The rearrangement links TRBV7-8 to TRBJ2-6, with 9 bases fitting TRBD2. Trimming cost V 1 base and J 2 bases; bases outside gene matches: 0. The CDR3 contains 16 residues. CDR1 and CDR2 (germline): SGHVS, FQNEAQ. Here the CDR3 reads CASSLERGAGANVLTF. Written as DNA, the CDR3 is TGTGCCAGCAGCTTAGAGCGGGGGGCTGGGGCCAACGTCCTGACTTTC.

The rearrangement joins TRBV6-1 to TRBJ2-7, with unresolved D. The CDR3 runs to 14 residues. The V end lost 0 bases, the J end lost 3 bases, and 9 bases lay between the germline ends. Germline V gene sequence: CDR1 MNHNS, CDR2 SASEGT. The CDR3 DNA is TGTGCCAGCAGTGAAGCCCTAGATTACTACGAGCAGTACTTC. It is translated as CASSEALDYYEQYF.

In nucleotides, the CDR3 is TGTGCCAGCAGCCAACAAGTCAACACTGAAGCTTTCTTT. Translating it yields CASSQQVNTEAFF. This chain connects TRBV14 to TRBJ1-1; the D is unclear. Germline CDR1 reads SGHDN; CDR2 reads FVKESK. Trimming removed 2 bases from V and 2 bases from J, with 6 bases in between. The CDR3 has 13 residues.

This clone appeared a few times. The chain joins TRBV25-1 to TRBJ2-7, with TRBD1 matching 9 bases. The CDR3 is 15 residues long. Per the germline V gene, CDR1 is MGHDK and CDR2 is SYGVNS. The V and J ends lost 4 bases and 4 bases, in that order; junction bases with no gene match: 8. The CDR3 loop is CASSGGTGSWYEQYF. Written as DNA, the CDR3 is TGTGCCAGCAGTGGAGGGACAGGGTCGTGGTACGAGCAGTACTTC.

The V and J genes are TRBV2 and TRBJ2-7; 12 nucleotides match TRBD1. The CDR3 runs 15 residues. V dropped 2 bases and J dropped 4; count of bases not matched to a gene: 3. Germline V lookup: CDR1 SNHLY, CDR2 FYNNEI. CDR3 nucleotide sequence: TGTGCCAGCAGTGAAATGGGACAGGGGGCGTACGAGCAGTACTTC. It translates to CASSEMGQGAYEQYF.

The chain links TRBV20-1 to TRBJ2-7; D is possibly TRBD2 (5 bases). This CDR3 contains 11 residues. Germline V lookup: CDR1 DFQATT, CDR2 SNEGSKA (reference sequence). With 6 bases removed from V and 0 bases from J, the gap between germline ends came to 6 bases. The CDR3 nucleotides are TGCAGTGCCGGGGACTCCTACGAGCAGTACTTC. Protein: CSAGDSYEQYF.

This chain links TRBV27 with TRBJ2-3; no clear D. The CDR3 is 17 residues long. V lost 3 bases, J lost 3 bases, and 19 bases lay in between. Per the germline V gene, CDR1 is MNHEY and CDR2 is SMNVEV (reference sequence). CDR3 in amino acids: CASSLGWTTFATDTQYF. The CDR3 DNA reads TGTGCCAGCAGTTTGGGCTGGACCACCTTCGCGACAGATACGCAGTATTTT.

The chain links TRBV5-1 to TRBJ2-1, with TRBD2 identical over 7 bases. The J segment lost 1 base and the V segment lost 0 bases, leaving 4 bases of the junction unmatched. This CDR3 is built from 16 residues. Per the germline V gene, CDR1 is SGHRS and CDR2 is YFSETQ. CDR3 region: CASSLGLAVSYNEQFF. As DNA, the CDR3 is TGCGCCAGCAGCTTGGGGCTAGCGGTATCCTACAATGAGCAGTTCTTC.

CDR3 bases: TGTGCCAGCAGTTACGCGAGGACTGCCTCCTACGAGCAGTACTTC. This encodes CASSYARTASYEQYF. V and J are TRBV6-5 and TRBJ2-7; D is perhaps TRBD2 (5 bases). CDR1 and CDR2 (germline): MNHEY, SVGAGI. Trimming left V 2 bases short and J 0 bases short, with 11 bases between. The CDR3 is 15 residues long.

The rearrangement joins TRBV6-1 to TRBJ2-1; TRBD2 agrees at 7 bases. J was trimmed by 6 bases and V by 2 bases; bases with no gene match: 10. The CDR3 sequence is 16 residues long. The germline V gene encodes CDR1 MNHNS and CDR2 SASEGT. In nucleotides, the CDR3 is TGTGCCAGCAGTGAAAGCTTCGGGGGGATCGGCAATGAGCAGTTCTTC. Protein: CASSESFGGIGNEQFF.

This rearrangement joins TRBV7-9 to TRBJ2-7, with D possibly matching TRBD1 (7 bases). The CDR3 covers 13 residues. Per the germline V gene, CDR1 is SEHNR and CDR2 is FQNEAQ (reference sequence). With 8 bases removed from V and 6 bases from J, the gap between germline ends came to 17 bases. CDR3: CASSRDSYSEQYF. In nucleotides, the CDR3 is TGTGCCAGCTCGCGGGACAGTTATAGCGAGCAGTACTTC.

The chain carries TRBV4-1 and TRBJ1-2; 8 nucleotides line up with TRBD1. Germline V lookup: CDR1 MGHRA, CDR2 YSYEKL. J gave up 4 bases and V 0 bases, and 7 bases lay outside the gene matches. The CDR3 spans 16 residues. The CDR3 protein is CASSQDQGQAVYGYTF. The CDR3 bases are TGCGCCAGCAGCCAAGACCAGGGACAGGCGGTCTATGGCTACACCTTC.

J is TRBJ1-5 and V is TRBV10-3; D not resolved. V was shortened by 0 bases and J by 2 bases, with 5 bases between the two germline ends. Germline CDR1 reads ENHRY; CDR2 reads SYGVKD. This CDR3 has 14 amino acids. The CDR3 sequence is CAISESSGNQPQHF. DNA for the CDR3: TGTGCCATCAGTGAGTCATCGGGCAATCAGCCCCAGCATTTT.

In its sample, this clone was seen once. This chain uses TRBV6-1 with TRBJ1-5, with 7 bases lining up with TRBD1. Germline loops: CDR1 MNHNS, CDR2 SASEGT. This CDR3 comprises 14 residues. The J segment lost 2 bases and the V segment lost 5 bases, leaving 3 bases of the junction unmatched. CDR3 DNA sequence: TGTGCCAGCAGTTTCGGGACAGGCAATCAGCCCCAGCATTTT. As protein: CASSFGTGNQPQHF.

The chain uses TRBV6-1 and TRBJ2-7, with 7 bases fitting TRBD1. The trim removed 3 bases at V and 2 bases at J, leaving 7 bases unmatched. This CDR3 is built from 15 residues. Per germline, CDR1 MNHNS and CDR2 SASEGT. The CDR3 DNA sequence: TGTGCCAGCAGTGACCCGGGACAGCGCGCCTACGAGCAGTACTTC. Translating it yields CASSDPGQRAYEQYF.

This chain's CDR3 is CASSSEGSYEQYF. The CDR3, as DNA: TGTGCCAGTTCGTCTGAAGGCTCCTACGAGCAGTACTTC. J is TRBJ2-7 and V is TRBV6-5; D ambiguous. Trimming shortened V by 9 bases and J by 0 bases, and 12 bases separated the two germline ends. The germline CDR1 and CDR2 sequences are MNHEY and SVGAGI. The CDR3 runs to 13 residues.

This chain links TRBV29-1 with TRBJ2-7; TRBD2 matches at 13 bases. CDR1 is SQVTM and CDR2 is ANQGSEA in the germline V gene. Trimming took 7 bases from V and 2 from J; bases not matched to a gene: 5. CDR3 length: 14 amino acids. CDR3 nucleotide sequence: TGCAGCGCGACGGGACTAGCGGGAACCTACGAGCAGTACTTC. Protein sequence: CSATGLAGTYEQYF.